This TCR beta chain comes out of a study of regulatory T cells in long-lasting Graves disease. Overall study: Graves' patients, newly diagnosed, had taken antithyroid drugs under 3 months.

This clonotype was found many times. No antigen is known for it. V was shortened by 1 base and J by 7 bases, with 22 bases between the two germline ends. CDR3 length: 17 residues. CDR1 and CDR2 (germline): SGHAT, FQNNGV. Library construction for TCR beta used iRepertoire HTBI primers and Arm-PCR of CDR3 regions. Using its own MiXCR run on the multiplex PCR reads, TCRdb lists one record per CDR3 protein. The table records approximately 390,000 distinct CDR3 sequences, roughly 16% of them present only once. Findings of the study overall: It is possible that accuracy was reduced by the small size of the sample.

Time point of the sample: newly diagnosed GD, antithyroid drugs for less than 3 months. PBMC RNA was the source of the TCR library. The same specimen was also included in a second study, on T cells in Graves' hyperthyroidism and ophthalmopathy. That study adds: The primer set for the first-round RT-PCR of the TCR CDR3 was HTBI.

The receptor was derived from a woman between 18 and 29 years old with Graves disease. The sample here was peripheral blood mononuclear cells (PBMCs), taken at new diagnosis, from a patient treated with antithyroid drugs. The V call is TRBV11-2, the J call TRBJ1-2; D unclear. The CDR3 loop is CASSLARGDPSSGGYTF. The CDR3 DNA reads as TGTGCCAGCAGCTTAGCCCGAGGTGACCCCTCATCGGGTGGCTACACCTTC.